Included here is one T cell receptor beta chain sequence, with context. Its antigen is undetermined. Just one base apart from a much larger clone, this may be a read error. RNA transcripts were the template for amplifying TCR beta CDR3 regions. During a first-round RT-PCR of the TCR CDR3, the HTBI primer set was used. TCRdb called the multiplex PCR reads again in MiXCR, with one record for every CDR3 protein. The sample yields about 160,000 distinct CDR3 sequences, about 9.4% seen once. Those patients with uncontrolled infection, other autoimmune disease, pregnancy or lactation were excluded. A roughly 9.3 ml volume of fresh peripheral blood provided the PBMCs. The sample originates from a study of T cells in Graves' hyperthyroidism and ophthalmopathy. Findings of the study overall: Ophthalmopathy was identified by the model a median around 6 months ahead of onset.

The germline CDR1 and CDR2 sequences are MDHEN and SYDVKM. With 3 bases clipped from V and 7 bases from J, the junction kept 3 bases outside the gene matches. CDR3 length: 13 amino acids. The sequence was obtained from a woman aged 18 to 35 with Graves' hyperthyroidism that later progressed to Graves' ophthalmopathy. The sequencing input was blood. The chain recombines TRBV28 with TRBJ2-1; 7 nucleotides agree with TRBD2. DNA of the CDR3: TGTGCCAGCAGTTTCATGGGGGGGAATGAGCAGTTCTTC. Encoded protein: CASSFMGGNEQFF.